Given below is one TCR beta chain in context. Its antigen remains unidentified. These data originate in a study of T cell responses to AZD1222 COVID-19 vaccine. Measured with immunoSEQ multiplex PCR; TCRdb has only the in-frame clones, and not every one. Of about 140,000 clones in the sample, 80% to 95% were seen once. Study outcomes and limitations: White British people made up most donors, females outnumbered males, and clonal diversity was possibly underestimated. Spike-specific TCR breadth and depth rose after two AZD1222 doses.

Germline values: CDR1 LNHDA, CDR2 SQIVND (reference sequence). The CDR3 runs 15 residues. V lost 5 bases and J lost 5, with 15 bases in between. The sequences come from peripheral blood, collected on day 0 of AZD1222 vaccination. This TCR was recovered from an adult in good health. The chain has TRBV19 and TRBJ2-2; TRBD2 is a possible D gene (5 bases). The CDR3 protein is CASSPRDLGTGELFF. For the CDR3, the DNA is TGTGCCAGTAGTCCCCGGGATTTAGGGACCGGGGAGCTGTTTTTT.